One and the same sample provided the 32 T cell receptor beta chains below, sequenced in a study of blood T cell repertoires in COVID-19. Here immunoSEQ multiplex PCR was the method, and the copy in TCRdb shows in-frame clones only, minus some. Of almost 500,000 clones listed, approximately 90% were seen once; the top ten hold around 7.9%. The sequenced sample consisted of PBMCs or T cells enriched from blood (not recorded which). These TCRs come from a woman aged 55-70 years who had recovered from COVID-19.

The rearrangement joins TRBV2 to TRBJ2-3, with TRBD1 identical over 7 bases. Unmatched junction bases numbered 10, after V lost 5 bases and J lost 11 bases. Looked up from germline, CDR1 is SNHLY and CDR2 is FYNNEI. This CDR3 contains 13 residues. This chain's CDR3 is CASSRQGSREQYF. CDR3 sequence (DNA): TGTGCCAGCAGTCGACAGGGCTCGAGGGAGCAGTATTTT.

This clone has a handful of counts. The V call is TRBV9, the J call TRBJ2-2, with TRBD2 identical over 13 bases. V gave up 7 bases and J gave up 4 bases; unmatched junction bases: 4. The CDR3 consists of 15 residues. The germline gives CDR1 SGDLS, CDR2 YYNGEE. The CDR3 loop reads CASQTSGGPTGELFF. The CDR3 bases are TGTGCCAGCCAGACTAGCGGGGGGCCCACCGGGGAGCTGTTTTTT.

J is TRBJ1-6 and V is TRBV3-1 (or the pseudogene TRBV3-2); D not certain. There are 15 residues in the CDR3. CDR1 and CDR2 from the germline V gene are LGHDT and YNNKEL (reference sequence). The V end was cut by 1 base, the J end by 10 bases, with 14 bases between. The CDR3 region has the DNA TGTGCCAGCAGCCAAGTGGACTCCCTGGGATCACCCCTCCACTTT. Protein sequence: CASSQVDSLGSPLHF.

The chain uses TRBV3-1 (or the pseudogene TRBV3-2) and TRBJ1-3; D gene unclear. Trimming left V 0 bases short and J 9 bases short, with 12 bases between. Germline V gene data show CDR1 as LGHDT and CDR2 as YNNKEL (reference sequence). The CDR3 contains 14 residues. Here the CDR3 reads CASSQERLVGTIYF. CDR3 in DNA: TGTGCCAGCAGCCAAGAAAGATTAGTTGGCACCATATATTTT.

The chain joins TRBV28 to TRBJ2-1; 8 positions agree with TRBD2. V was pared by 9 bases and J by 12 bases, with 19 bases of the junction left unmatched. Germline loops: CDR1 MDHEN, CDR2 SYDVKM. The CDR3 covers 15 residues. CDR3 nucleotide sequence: TGTGCCAGTGGCCGAGGGAGCGGGGGTTCCCCAGGGCAGTTCTTC. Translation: CASGRGSGGSPGQFF.

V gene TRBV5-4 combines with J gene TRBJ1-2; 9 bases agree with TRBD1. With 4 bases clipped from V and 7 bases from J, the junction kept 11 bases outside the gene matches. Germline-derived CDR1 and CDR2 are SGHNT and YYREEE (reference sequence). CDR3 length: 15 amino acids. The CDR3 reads CASSTPDRGMSGYTF. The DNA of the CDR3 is TGTGCCAGCAGCACGCCTGACAGGGGGATGAGTGGCTACACCTTC.

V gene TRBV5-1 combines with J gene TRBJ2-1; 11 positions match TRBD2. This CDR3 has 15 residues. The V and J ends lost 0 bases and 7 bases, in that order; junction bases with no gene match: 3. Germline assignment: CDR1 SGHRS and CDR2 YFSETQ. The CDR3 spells CASSLGLAGQNEQFF. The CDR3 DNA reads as TGCGCCAGCAGCTTGGGACTAGCGGGGCAGAATGAGCAGTTCTTC.

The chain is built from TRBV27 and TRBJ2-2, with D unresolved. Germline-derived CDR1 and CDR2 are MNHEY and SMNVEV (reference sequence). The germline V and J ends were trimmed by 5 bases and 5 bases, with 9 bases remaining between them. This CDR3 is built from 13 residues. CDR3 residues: CASSPPGTGELFF. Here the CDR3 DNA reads TGTGCCAGCAGTCCCCCCGGGACCGGGGAGCTGTTTTTT.

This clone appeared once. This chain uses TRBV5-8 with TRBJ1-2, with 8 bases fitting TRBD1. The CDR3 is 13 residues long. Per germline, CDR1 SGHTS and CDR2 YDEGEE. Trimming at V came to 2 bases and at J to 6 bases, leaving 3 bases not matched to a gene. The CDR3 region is CASSFDRGHGYTF. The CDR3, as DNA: TGTGCCAGCAGCTTTGACAGGGGCCATGGCTACACCTTC. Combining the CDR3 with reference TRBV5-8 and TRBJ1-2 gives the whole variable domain EAGVTQSPTHLIKTRGQQATLRCSPISGHTSVYWYQQALGLGLQFLLWYDEGEERNRGNFPPRFSGRQFPNYSSELNVNALELEDSALYLCASSFDRGHGYTFGSGTRLTVV.

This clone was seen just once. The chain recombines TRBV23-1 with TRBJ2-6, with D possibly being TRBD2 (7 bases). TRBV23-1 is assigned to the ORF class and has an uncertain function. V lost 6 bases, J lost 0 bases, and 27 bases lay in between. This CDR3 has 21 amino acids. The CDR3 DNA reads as TGCGCCAGCAGCCGAATAAGTAGGGGGGGAATATTCGGCTCTGGGGCCAACGTCCTGACTTTC. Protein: CASSRISRGGIFGSGANVLTF.

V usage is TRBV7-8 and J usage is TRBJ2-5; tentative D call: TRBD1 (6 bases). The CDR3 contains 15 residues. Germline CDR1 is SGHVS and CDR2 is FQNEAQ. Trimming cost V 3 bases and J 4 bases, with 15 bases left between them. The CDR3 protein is CASSFGPTGRETQYF. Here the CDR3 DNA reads TGTGCCAGCAGCTTCGGGCCGACAGGACGAGAGACCCAGTACTTC.

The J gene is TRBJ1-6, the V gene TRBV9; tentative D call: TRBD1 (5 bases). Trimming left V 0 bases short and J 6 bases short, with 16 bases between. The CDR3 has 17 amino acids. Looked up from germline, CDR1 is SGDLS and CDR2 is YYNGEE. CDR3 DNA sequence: TGTGCCAGCAGCGTAGCTAGCGGGGCGGCTGGTAATTCACCCCTCCACTTT. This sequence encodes CASSVASGAAGNSPLHF.

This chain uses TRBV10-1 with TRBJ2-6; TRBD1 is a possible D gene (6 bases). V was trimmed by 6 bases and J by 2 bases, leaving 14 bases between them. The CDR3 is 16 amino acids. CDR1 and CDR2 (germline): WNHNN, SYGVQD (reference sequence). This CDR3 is CASSSDRNAGANVLTF. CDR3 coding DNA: TGCGCCAGCAGCTCGGACAGAAACGCTGGGGCCAACGTCCTGACTTTC.

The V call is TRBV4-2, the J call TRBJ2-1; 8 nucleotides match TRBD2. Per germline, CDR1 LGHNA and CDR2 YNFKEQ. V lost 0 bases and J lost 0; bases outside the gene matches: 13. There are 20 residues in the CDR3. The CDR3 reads CASSQDPGRGGPSSYNEQFF. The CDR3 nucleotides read TGTGCCAGCAGCCAAGATCCGGGGCGCGGGGGGCCCAGCTCCTACAATGAGCAGTTCTTC.

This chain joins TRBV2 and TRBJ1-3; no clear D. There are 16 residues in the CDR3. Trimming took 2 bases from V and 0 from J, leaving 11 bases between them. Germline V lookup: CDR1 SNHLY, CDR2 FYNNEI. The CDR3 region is CASSERHSSSGNTIYF. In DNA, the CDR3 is TGTGCCAGCAGTGAACGGCACAGCTCCTCTGGAAACACCATATATTTT.

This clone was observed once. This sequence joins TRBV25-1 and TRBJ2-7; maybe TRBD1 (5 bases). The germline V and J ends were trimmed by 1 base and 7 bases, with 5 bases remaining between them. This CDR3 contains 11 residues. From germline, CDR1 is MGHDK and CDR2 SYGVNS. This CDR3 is CASSEWTEQYF. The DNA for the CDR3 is TGTGCCAGCAGTGAATGGACAGAGCAGTACTTC.

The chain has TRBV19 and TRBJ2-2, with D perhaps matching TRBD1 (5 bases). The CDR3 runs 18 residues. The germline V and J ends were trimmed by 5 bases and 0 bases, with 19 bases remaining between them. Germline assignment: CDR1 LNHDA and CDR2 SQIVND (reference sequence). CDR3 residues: CASSLRTSGLANTGELFF. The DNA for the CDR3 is TGTGCCAGTAGTTTACGAACCTCAGGGCTGGCGAACACCGGGGAGCTGTTTTTT.

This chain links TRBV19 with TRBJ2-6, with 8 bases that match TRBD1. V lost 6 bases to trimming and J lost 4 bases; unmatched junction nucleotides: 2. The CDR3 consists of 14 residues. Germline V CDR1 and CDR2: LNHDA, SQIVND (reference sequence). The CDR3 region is CASRGTGGANVLTF. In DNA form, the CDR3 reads TGTGCCAGTAGGGGGACAGGCGGGGCCAACGTCCTGACTTTC. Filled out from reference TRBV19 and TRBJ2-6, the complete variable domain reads DGGITQSPKYLFRKEGQNVTLSCEQNLNHDAMYWYRQDPGQGLRLIYYSQIVNDFQKGDIAEGYSVSREKKESFPLTVTSAQKNPTAFYLCASRGTGGANVLTFGAGSRLTVL.

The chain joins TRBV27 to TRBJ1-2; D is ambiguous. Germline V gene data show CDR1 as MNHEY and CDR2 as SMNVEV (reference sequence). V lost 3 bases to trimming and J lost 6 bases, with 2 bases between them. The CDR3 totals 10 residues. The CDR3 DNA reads TGTGCCAGCAGTTTCAATGGCTACACCTTC. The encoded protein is CASSFNGYTF.

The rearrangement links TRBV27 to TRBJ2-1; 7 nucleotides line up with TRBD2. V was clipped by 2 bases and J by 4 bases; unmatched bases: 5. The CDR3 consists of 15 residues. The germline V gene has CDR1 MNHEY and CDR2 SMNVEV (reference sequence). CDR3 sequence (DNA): TGTGCCAGCAGTTTAGTTGCGGGGGTTTACAATGAGCAGTTCTTC. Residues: CASSLVAGVYNEQFF.

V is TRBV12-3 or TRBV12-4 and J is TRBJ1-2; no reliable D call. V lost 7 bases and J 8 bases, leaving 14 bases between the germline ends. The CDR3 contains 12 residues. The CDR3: CASTTLRLGYTF. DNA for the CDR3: TGTGCCAGCACCACTCTTCGGTTGGGCTACACCTTC.

CDR3 amino acids: CAIRRQVNTGELFF. Here the CDR3 DNA reads TGTGCCATCAGACGACAGGTTAACACCGGGGAGCTGTTTTTT. The chain combines TRBV10-3 with TRBJ2-2, with D possibly being TRBD1 (6 bases). The CDR3 runs 14 residues. CDR1 and CDR2 (germline): ENHRY, SYGVKD. The V and J ends lost 6 bases and 2 bases respectively, with 10 bases between them.

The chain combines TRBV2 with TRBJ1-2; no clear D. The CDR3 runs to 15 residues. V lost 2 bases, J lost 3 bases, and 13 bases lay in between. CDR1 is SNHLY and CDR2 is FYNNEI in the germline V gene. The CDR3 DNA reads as TGTGCCAGCAGTGAATATTTAACAGTCGACTATGGCTACACCTTC. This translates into CASSEYLTVDYGYTF.

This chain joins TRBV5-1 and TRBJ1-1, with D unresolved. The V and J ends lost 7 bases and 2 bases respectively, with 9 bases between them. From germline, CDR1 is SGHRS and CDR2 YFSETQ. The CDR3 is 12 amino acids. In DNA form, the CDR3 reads TGCGCCAGCCAGAATTCCAACACTGAAGCTTTCTTT. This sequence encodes CASQNSNTEAFF.

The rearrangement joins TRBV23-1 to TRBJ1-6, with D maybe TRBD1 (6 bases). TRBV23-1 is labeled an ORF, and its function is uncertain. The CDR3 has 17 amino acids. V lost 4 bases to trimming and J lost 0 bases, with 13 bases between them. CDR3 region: CASSRLGQSSYNSPLHF. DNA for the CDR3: TGCGCCAGCAGTCGATTAGGACAGAGCTCCTATAATTCACCCCTCCACTTT.

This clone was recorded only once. CDR3 bases: TGTGCCAGCAGTTTAGGAACGGGGAGCAATCAGCCCCAGCATTTT. Protein: CASSLGTGSNQPQHF. The chain uses TRBV27 and TRBJ1-5; D uncertain. The V end lost 2 bases, the J end lost 1 base, and 9 bases lay between the germline ends. This CDR3 region has 15 residues. The germline gives CDR1 MNHEY, CDR2 SMNVEV (reference sequence).

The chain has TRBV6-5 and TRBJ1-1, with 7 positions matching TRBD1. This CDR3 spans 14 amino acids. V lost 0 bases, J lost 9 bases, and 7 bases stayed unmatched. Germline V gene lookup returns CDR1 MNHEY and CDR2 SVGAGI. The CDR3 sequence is CASSYSRDSIQAFF. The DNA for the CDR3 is TGTGCCAGCAGTTACTCGAGGGACAGCATTCAAGCTTTCTTT.

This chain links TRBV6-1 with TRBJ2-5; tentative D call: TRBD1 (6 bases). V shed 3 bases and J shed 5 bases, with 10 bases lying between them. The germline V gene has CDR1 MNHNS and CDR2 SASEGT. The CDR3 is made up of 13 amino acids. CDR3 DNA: TGTGCCAGCAGTGACAGGGGCCGGGAGACCCAGTACTTC. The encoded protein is CASSDRGRETQYF.

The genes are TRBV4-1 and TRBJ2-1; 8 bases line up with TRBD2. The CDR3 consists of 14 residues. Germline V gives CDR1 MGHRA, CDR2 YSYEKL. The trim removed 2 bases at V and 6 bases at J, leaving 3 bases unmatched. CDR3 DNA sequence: TGCGCCAGCAGCCAATCGGGGGGGCCCAATGAGCAGTTCTTC. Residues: CASSQSGGPNEQFF.

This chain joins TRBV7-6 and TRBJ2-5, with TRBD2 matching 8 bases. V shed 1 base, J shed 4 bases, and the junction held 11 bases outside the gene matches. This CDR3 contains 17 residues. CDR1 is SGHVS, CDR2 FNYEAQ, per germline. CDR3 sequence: CASSLGFASGGGETQYF. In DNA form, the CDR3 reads TGTGCCAGCAGCTTAGGATTCGCCAGCGGGGGTGGAGAGACCCAGTACTTC.

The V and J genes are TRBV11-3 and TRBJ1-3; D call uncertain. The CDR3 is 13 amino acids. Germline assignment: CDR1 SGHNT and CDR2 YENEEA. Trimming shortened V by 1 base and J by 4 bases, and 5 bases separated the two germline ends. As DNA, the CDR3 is TGTGCCAGCAGCTTAGGTCTGGGAAACACCATATATTTT. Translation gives CASSLGLGNTIYF.

In nucleotides, the CDR3 is TGTGCCAGCAGTTACTCGGGGACTAGCCACGAGCAGTACTTC. Translating it yields CASSYSGTSHEQYF. The V gene is TRBV6-5, the J gene TRBJ2-7; 9 bases are a match to TRBD2. V lost 0 bases to trimming and J lost 5 bases; unmatched junction nucleotides: 2. The CDR3 extends over 14 amino acids. From germline, CDR1 is MNHEY and CDR2 SVGAGI.